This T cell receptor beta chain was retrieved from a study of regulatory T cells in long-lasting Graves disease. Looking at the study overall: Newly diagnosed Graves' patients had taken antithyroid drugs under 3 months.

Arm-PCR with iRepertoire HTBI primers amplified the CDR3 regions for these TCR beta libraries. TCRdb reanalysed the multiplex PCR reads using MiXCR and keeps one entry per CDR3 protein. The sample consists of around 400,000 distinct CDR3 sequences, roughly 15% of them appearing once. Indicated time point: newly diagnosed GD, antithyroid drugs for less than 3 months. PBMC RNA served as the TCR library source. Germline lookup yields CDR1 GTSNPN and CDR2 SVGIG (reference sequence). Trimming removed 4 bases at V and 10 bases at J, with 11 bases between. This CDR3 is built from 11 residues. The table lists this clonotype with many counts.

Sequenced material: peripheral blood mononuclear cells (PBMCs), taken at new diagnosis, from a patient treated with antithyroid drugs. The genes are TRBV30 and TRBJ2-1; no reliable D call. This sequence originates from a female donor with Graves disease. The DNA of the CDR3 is TGTGCCTGGACAGAGTTGGCAGAGCAGTTCTTC. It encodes CAWTELAEQFF.